One and the same sample provided the 28 T cell receptor beta chains below, sequenced in a study of cytomegalovirus exposure and HLA in healthy donors (dated by TCRdb to about 2017). Library construction relied on the immunoSEQ multiplex PCR assay. For the multiplex PCR, a mixture combining 60 forward primers for TCR Vbeta segments and 13 reverse primers for TCR Jbeta segments was used. Drawn from immuneACCESS, this table holds only the in-frame rearrangements with V and J called that TCRdb kept. Clones are partly lost; checked studies trace under half to an unresolved V gene and leave the rest unexplained. This sample comprises under 200,000 clones, approximately 83% of them detected only once. The biggest ten clones account for approximately 8.5% of the sample. What was sequenced was PBMCs. Every receptor here comes from a young man in good health and CMV-seropositive.

This clone was counted a few times. The chain couples TRBV29-1 to TRBJ1-3; D gene unclear. The V gene lost 7 bases and the J gene lost 0 bases, with 10 bases spanning the gap. CDR1 SQVTM and CDR2 ANQGSEA come from the germline V gene. CDR3 length equals 13 residues. The CDR3 reads CSATTVSGNTIYF. The DNA of the CDR3 is TGCAGCGCGACCACAGTCTCTGGAAACACCATATATTTT. Complete variable domain (other parts from reference TRBV29-1 and TRBJ1-3): SAVISQKPSRDICQRGTSLTIQCQVDSQVTMMFWYRQQPGQSLTLIATANQGSEATYESGFVIDKFPISRPNLTFSTLTVSNMSPEDSSIYLCSATTVSGNTIYFGEGSWLTVV.

The chain couples TRBV5-4 to TRBJ2-3; TRBD1 matches at 7 bases. This CDR3 is built from 15 residues. Germline-derived CDR1 and CDR2 are SGHNT and YYREEE (reference sequence). V gave up 4 bases and J gave up 4 bases; unmatched junction bases: 9. The CDR3 protein is CASSQDRGGSDTQYF. For the CDR3, the DNA is TGTGCCAGCAGCCAAGATCGAGGGGGCTCAGATACGCAGTATTTT.

Only one count was recorded for this clone. This chain uses TRBV28 with TRBJ1-2, with 7 nucleotides matching TRBD1. The CDR3 has 13 amino acids. Germline loops: CDR1 MDHEN, CDR2 SYDVKM. J gave up 5 bases and V 4 bases, and 4 bases lay outside the gene matches. Written as DNA, the CDR3 is TGTGCCAGCAGTTCGACAGGGAGATATGGCTACACCTTC. Amino acid sequence: CASSSTGRYGYTF.

The chain joins TRBV4-1 to TRBJ1-3; D ambiguous. The CDR3 is made up of 15 amino acids. The V end lost 0 bases, the J end lost 7 bases, and 13 bases lay between the germline ends. Germline CDR1 MGHRA, CDR2 YSYEKL. CDR3 in amino acids: CASSQDWALLNTIYF. CDR3 sequence (DNA): TGCGCCAGCAGCCAAGATTGGGCACTCCTGAACACCATATATTTT.

This clone was observed once. The gene calls are TRBV4-1 and TRBJ2-4; TRBD2 agrees at 11 bases. Germline CDR1 and CDR2: MGHRA and YSYEKL. J lost 1 base, V lost 0 bases, and 11 bases had no gene match. The CDR3 is 20 amino acids. CDR3 sequence: CASSQDGVSGGVKAKNIQYF. The CDR3 DNA reads TGCGCCAGCAGCCAAGATGGGGTTAGCGGGGGGGTGAAGGCCAAAAACATTCAGTACTTC.

The chain uses TRBV6-5 and TRBJ2-7, with D perhaps TRBD1 (6 bases). CDR3 length: 16 residues. V shed 0 bases and J shed 4 bases, with 16 bases lying between them. Germline loops: CDR1 MNHEY, CDR2 SVGAGI. The CDR3: CASSYSSQAGVYEQYF. DNA for the CDR3: TGTGCCAGCAGTTACTCCTCCCAGGCAGGGGTATACGAGCAGTACTTC.

The rearrangement uses TRBV7-2 and TRBJ1-6, with D perhaps matching TRBD1 (6 bases). Germline-derived CDR1 and CDR2 are SGHTA and FQGNSA. CDR3 length equals 16 residues. Trimming removed 3 bases from V and 3 bases from J, with 12 bases in between. In DNA form, the CDR3 reads TGTGCCAGCAGCTTCCAGAGGACAGTCTATAATTCACCCCTCCACTTT. Translating gives CASSFQRTVYNSPLHF.

The chain couples TRBV6-4 to TRBJ2-3; a weak D match, TRBD2 (6 bases). The CDR3 covers 14 residues. Trimming stripped 3 bases from V and 4 bases from J, with 11 bases between. Germline assignment: CDR1 MRHNA and CDR2 SNTAGT. CDR3 in amino acids: CASSDGTSSDTQYF. For the CDR3, the DNA is TGTGCCAGCAGTGATGGGACTTCCTCAGATACGCAGTATTTT.

V and J are TRBV27 and TRBJ2-5, with D possibly matching TRBD2 (6 bases). CDR1 is MNHEY and CDR2 is SMNVEV in the germline V gene (reference sequence). The CDR3 is made up of 12 amino acids. V lost 9 bases and J 7 bases, leaving 15 bases between the germline ends. CDR3 DNA sequence: TGTGCCAGTTTCGGGGAGGTAGGGACCCAGTACTTC. Translated, it gives CASFGEVGTQYF.

This chain joins TRBV15 and TRBJ2-5; no clear D. The closer fit of TRBJ2-7 to the DNA end suggests the J call may be wrong. The CDR3 length is 11 residues. Germline V gene lookup returns CDR1 LNHNV and CDR2 YYDKDF (reference sequence). The CDR3 here is CATSMRAEQYF. The CDR3 DNA reads as TGTGCCACCAGCATGCGAGCCGAGCAGTACTTC.

V and J are TRBV28 and TRBJ1-5; no clear D. The ends were cut back, 5 bases at V and 2 bases at J, with 10 bases in the middle. The CDR3 sequence is 14 residues long. Germline-derived CDR1 and CDR2 are MDHEN and SYDVKM. CDR3 nucleotide sequence: TGTGCCAGCAGTGCGATTTTCGGCAATCAGCCCCAGCATTTT. This translates into CASSAIFGNQPQHF. The entire variable domain, with the rest obtained from reference TRBV28 and TRBJ1-5, is as follows: DVKVTQSSRYLVKRTGEKVFLECVQDMDHENMFWYRQDPGLGLRLIYFSYDVKMKEKGDIPEGYSVSREKKERFSLILESASTNQTSMYLCASSAIFGNQPQHFGDGTRLSIL.

This clone has a single count. The rearrangement uses TRBV4-3 and TRBJ2-5; 9 bases fit TRBD1. CDR1 and CDR2 (germline): LGHNA, YSLEER. This CDR3 comprises 15 residues. V was clipped by 4 bases and J by 4 bases; unmatched bases: 7. CDR3 sequence (DNA): TGCGCCAGCAGCCTAGGACAGGGGACACTAGAGACCCAGTACTTC. It encodes CASSLGQGTLETQYF.

The J gene is TRBJ2-1, the V gene TRBV11-2, with D unclear. The CDR3 covers 14 residues. The germline V gene has CDR1 SGHAT and CDR2 FQNNGV. V shed 5 bases and J shed 7 bases, with 15 bases lying between them. The CDR3 DNA reads as TGTGCCAGCAGCAACAGTTTTGGGCCGAATGAGCAGTTCTTC. Translation gives CASSNSFGPNEQFF.

This clone was seen only a few times. This rearrangement joins TRBV6-1 to TRBJ1-1; D gene ambiguous. The CDR3 sequence is 14 residues long. V was trimmed by 7 bases and J by 0 bases, leaving 12 bases between them. Germline V gene lookup returns CDR1 MNHNS and CDR2 SASEGT. The CDR3 bases are TGTGCCAGCAACTTGCACAGACTGAACACTGAAGCTTTCTTT. The encoded protein is CASNLHRLNTEAFF.

The CDR3 spells CASSLRQGANEQFF. Here the CDR3 DNA reads TGTGCCAGCAGCTTGCGACAGGGTGCGAATGAGCAGTTCTTC. V usage is TRBV11-3 and J usage is TRBJ2-1, with TRBD1 matching over 7 bases. Germline loops: CDR1 SGHNT, CDR2 YENEEA. The CDR3 totals 14 residues. V gave up 3 bases and J gave up 7 bases; unmatched junction bases: 6.

V gene TRBV5-1 combines with J gene TRBJ2-3; D unclear. Trimming shortened V by 0 bases and J by 2 bases, and 4 bases separated the two germline ends. CDR3 length equals 13 residues. Germline CDR1 is SGHRS and CDR2 is YFSETQ. The CDR3 nucleotides read TGCGCCAGCAGCTTGGGTAACACAGATACGCAGTATTTT. Its translation is CASSLGNTDTQYF.

The rearrangement joins TRBV7-9 to TRBJ2-2; 7 bases are a match to TRBD1. After removal of 1 base from V and 3 bases from J, the junction contained 2 bases not matched to a gene. Germline assignment: CDR1 SEHNR and CDR2 FQNEAQ (reference sequence). The CDR3 is 15 amino acids. The CDR3 region is CASSLDRGYTGELFF. The CDR3 nucleotides are TGTGCCAGCAGCTTAGACAGGGGCTACACCGGGGAGCTGTTTTTT.

This chain joins TRBV7-9 and TRBJ2-5; TRBD1 is a possible D gene (5 bases). The germline V and J ends were trimmed by 5 bases and 5 bases, with 15 bases remaining between them. From germline, CDR1 is SEHNR and CDR2 FQNEAQ (reference sequence). This CDR3 has 14 amino acids. The CDR3 DNA reads as TGTGCCAGCAGCAAAAAAGGGGCAGGGGAGACCCAGTACTTC. Its protein product is CASSKKGAGETQYF.

This sequence joins TRBV9 and TRBJ1-3; D not certain. The CDR3 is 17 amino acids. CDR1 and CDR2 (germline): SGDLS, YYNGEE. V lost 0 bases, J lost 0 bases, and 13 bases lay in between. CDR3 DNA: TGTGCCAGCAGCGTAGACTTTGGCGGGAGCTCTGGAAACACCATATATTTT. Protein product: CASSVDFGGSSGNTIYF.

This clone was detected once. The rearrangement links TRBV7-9 to TRBJ2-7, with D possibly TRBD2 on 5 matching bases. The CDR3 covers 14 residues. With 0 bases removed from V and 6 bases from J, the gap between germline ends came to 12 bases. Germline V gives CDR1 SEHNR, CDR2 FQNEAQ (reference sequence). DNA of the CDR3: TGTGCCAGCAGCTTAGCGGGCCTAGGAGGCGAGCAGTACTTC. Protein sequence: CASSLAGLGGEQYF.

There are a few counts of this clone. The chain recombines TRBV4-1 with TRBJ2-7; D is perhaps TRBD2 (5 bases). CDR3 size: 17 residues. The germline V and J ends were trimmed by 5 bases and 2 bases, with 22 bases remaining between them. CDR1 and CDR2 from the germline V gene are MGHRA and YSYEKL. The CDR3 DNA follows: TGCGCCAGCAGCGGAAGTGCCTCCCCGGGGTTCACCTACGAGCAGTACTTC. Translating it yields CASSGSASPGFTYEQYF.

The J gene is TRBJ2-7, the V gene TRBV7-2, with a weak D call TRBD1 (5 bases). V shed 1 base and J shed 5 bases, with 15 bases lying between them. The CDR3 contains 15 residues. Looked up from germline, CDR1 is SGHTA and CDR2 is FQGNSA. The CDR3 protein is CASSLGEFRVHEQYF. In nucleotides, the CDR3 is TGTGCCAGCAGCTTAGGGGAATTCAGGGTACACGAGCAGTACTTC.

The rearrangement joins TRBV30 to TRBJ2-5; D call uncertain. V gave up 5 bases and J gave up 5 bases, with 9 bases separating them. The CDR3 loop spans 11 amino acids. Germline assignment: CDR1 GTSNPN and CDR2 SVGIG (reference sequence). CDR3 DNA sequence: TGTGCCTGGGCCATGGAGGAGACCCAGTACTTC. Amino acid sequence: CAWAMEETQYF.

The chain employs TRBV27 and TRBJ2-7, with 7 bases matching TRBD2. The V gene end was trimmed by 2 bases and the J gene end by 4 bases; junction bases not matched to a gene: 5. This CDR3 has 14 amino acids. CDR1 and CDR2 (germline): MNHEY, SMNVEV (reference sequence). CDR3 bases: TGTGCCAGCAGTTTAATCGGGAGGAGGTACGAGCAGTACTTC. Translation gives CASSLIGRRYEQYF.

This chain links TRBV28 with TRBJ1-4; D gene unclear. The CDR3 sequence is 14 residues long. CDR1 MDHEN and CDR2 SYDVKM come from the germline V gene. With 3 bases removed from V and 5 bases from J, the gap between germline ends came to 10 bases. The CDR3: CASSFVQLNEKLFF. In DNA, the CDR3 is TGTGCCAGCAGTTTTGTCCAGTTGAATGAAAAACTGTTTTTT.

The chain employs TRBV7-9 and TRBJ2-3; 9 bases align to TRBD2. This CDR3 has 16 residues. Trimming cost V 3 bases and J 2 bases; bases outside gene matches: 6. Germline loops: CDR1 SEHNR, CDR2 FQNEAQ (reference sequence). In nucleotides, the CDR3 is TGTGCCAGCAGCTTCGGCCTAGCGGGATCCACAGATACGCAGTATTTT. It encodes CASSFGLAGSTDTQYF.

The CDR3 reads CSLGQTSDYGYTF. The CDR3 nucleotides read TGCAGCCTTGGACAGACGTCAGACTATGGCTACACCTTC. The V and J genes are TRBV29-1 and TRBJ1-2; TRBD1 might be the D (6 bases). Germline CDR1 is SQVTM and CDR2 is ANQGSEA. The CDR3 contains 13 residues. The V end lost 8 bases, the J end lost 3 bases, and 16 bases lay between the germline ends.

The chain recombines TRBV7-2 with TRBJ2-5; 12 bases fit TRBD2. With V trimmed by 1 base and J by 1 base, 7 bases remained unmatched. In germline, CDR1 is SGHTA, CDR2 FQGNSA. The CDR3 is 18 residues long. The CDR3 nucleotides read TGTGCCAGCAGCTTAGGACTCACTAGCGGGGGGACCCAAGAGACCCAGTACTTC. Its translation is CASSLGLTSGGTQETQYF. The full variable domain, in which reference TRBV7-2 and TRBJ2-5 provide the parts outside the CDR3, is GAGVSQSPSNKVTEKGKDVELRCDPISGHTALYWYRQSLGQGLEFLIYFQGNSAPDKSGLPSDRFSAERTGGSVSTLTIQRTQQEDSAVYLCASSLGLTSGGTQETQYFGPGTRLLVL.